The 10 T cell receptor beta chains listed next were all sequenced from one sample in a study of blood T cells in healthy people across ages. Through a sample-barcoded 5' primer and a J-beta primer mix, a second PCR was run for 7 to 11 cycles. TCRdb ran MiXCR on the 5' RACE reads and lists one entry per CDR3 protein. The profile covers over 600,000 distinct CDR3 sequences, with less than 45% appearing a single time and about 30% taken by the ten largest. The sample was blood. The receptors were gathered from a man older than 75 in good health.

The chain recombines TRBV7-9 with TRBJ2-1, with D unresolved. V was shortened by 1 base and J by 6 bases, with 10 bases between the two germline ends. Germline V CDR1 and CDR2: SEHNR, FQNEAQ (reference sequence). The CDR3 has 14 residues. The chain's CDR3 is CASSLVQDSNEQFF. CDR3 sequence (DNA): TGTGCCAGCAGCTTAGTGCAGGATAGCAATGAGCAGTTCTTC.

To note about this clonotype: A much larger clone differs by one base, so this may be a read error. The chain is built from TRBV4-1 and TRBJ2-1, with TRBD2 matching 8 bases. Trimming at V came to 0 bases and at J to 13 bases, leaving 14 bases not matched to a gene. The germline V gene encodes CDR1 MGHRA and CDR2 YSYEKL. The CDR3 totals 16 residues. This CDR3 reads CASSQDISGNYETQFF. CDR3 DNA: TGCGCCAGCAGCCAAGATATTAGCGGGAATTACGAGACCCAGTTCTTC.

This clonotype was found a few times. The chain joins TRBV4-1 to TRBJ2-3; 7 bases are a match to TRBD2. Germline CDR1 and CDR2: MGHRA and YSYEKL. V shed 1 base and J 0 bases; nucleotides not matched to a gene: 7. This CDR3 has 17 amino acids. The CDR3 region has the DNA TGCGCCAGCAGCCAAGGGGCGACTAGCTGGAGCACAGATACGCAGTATTTT. Translating gives CASSQGATSWSTDTQYF.

This clonotype occurred a few times. J is TRBJ2-4 and V is TRBV12-3 or TRBV12-4; 7 nucleotides agree with TRBD2. The CDR3 contains 14 residues. V was clipped by 7 bases and J by 1 base; unmatched bases: 4. The CDR3 DNA is TGTGCCAGCACCTTGGGAGGGGCCAAAAACATTCAGTACTTC. Its translation is CASTLGGAKNIQYF.

This clonotype was recorded a few times. This chain uses TRBV27 with TRBJ1-4; D remains ambiguous. Germline V gives CDR1 MNHEY, CDR2 SMNVEV (reference sequence). CDR3 length equals 16 residues. V was trimmed by 6 bases and J by 0 bases, leaving 14 bases between them. CDR3 DNA sequence: TGTGCCAGCAGCCGAAGCTTTTTTGCAACTAATGAAAAACTGTTTTTT. Protein product: CASSRSFFATNEKLFF.

The rearrangement links TRBV20-1 to TRBJ2-7; the D gene is possibly TRBD2 (5 bases). The CDR3 contains 12 residues. With 5 bases removed from V and 4 bases from J, the gap between germline ends came to 12 bases. CDR1 DFQATT and CDR2 SNEGSKA come from the germline V gene (reference sequence). CDR3 sequence reads: CSAERDGYEQYF. The CDR3 DNA follows: TGCAGTGCTGAGAGGGATGGGTACGAGCAGTACTTC.

This chain links TRBV12-3 or TRBV12-4 with TRBJ2-7; possibly TRBD1 or TRBD2 for D (6 bases each). The CDR3 length is 13 residues. Trimming took off 5 bases at V and 7 bases at J, with 15 bases between the two ends. The DNA of the CDR3 is TGTGCCAGCAGTCCCGGGGGCCTGGGTGAGCAGTACTTC. It specifies CASSPGGLGEQYF.

This clonotype was counted ten times or more. The chain has TRBV4-1 and TRBJ2-3; tentatively, D is TRBD1 (6 bases). The germline gives CDR1 MGHRA, CDR2 YSYEKL. This CDR3 region has 15 residues. Trimming removed 1 base from V and 9 bases from J, with 17 bases in between. The CDR3 bases are TGCGCCAGCAGCCAAGGGGTAGGGACACGGTTGACGCAGTATTTT. It encodes CASSQGVGTRLTQYF.

This clonotype turned up a few times. This chain joins TRBV2 and TRBJ2-4; 9 bases match TRBD2. CDR1 SNHLY and CDR2 FYNNEI come from the germline V gene. The CDR3 extends over 15 amino acids. V lost 10 bases, J lost 2 bases, and 9 bases stayed unmatched. The CDR3 is CANRRREGTKNIQYF. The CDR3 nucleotides read TGTGCCAACCGTCGGCGGGAGGGGACCAAAAACATTCAGTACTTC.

This chain connects TRBV20-1 to TRBJ1-1, with D perhaps matching TRBD1 (5 bases). The germline gives CDR1 DFQATT, CDR2 SNEGSKA (reference sequence). The CDR3 consists of 14 residues. The V gene lost 1 base and the J gene lost 5 bases, with 14 bases spanning the gap. CDR3 nucleotide sequence: TGCAGTGCTAGAGTGGCAGGGCTGTCAACTGAAGCTTTCTTT. Protein: CSARVAGLSTEAFF.